Below are 14 T cell receptor beta chains sequenced from a single sample in a study of T cells in Graves' hyperthyroidism and ophthalmopathy. Amplified regions were TCR beta CDR3 sequences from RNA transcripts. Researchers ran a first-round RT-PCR on the TCR CDR3 using the HTBI primer set. TCRdb re-analysed the multiplex PCR reads in MiXCR, keeping a single row per CDR3 protein. The table lists a few hundred thousand distinct CDR3 sequences, around 46% of them singletons, with approximately 8.4% in the top ten. Sequenced: peripheral blood or thyroid tissue (not recorded which). Every receptor here comes from a woman aged 18 to 35 with Graves' hyperthyroidism.

This clonotype was recorded at least ten times. The chain recombines TRBV19 with TRBJ1-2, with D uncertain. Germline CDR1 is LNHDA and CDR2 is SQIVND (reference sequence). V was cut by 9 bases and J by 3 bases, with 20 bases left in between. The CDR3 is 15 amino acids. DNA for the CDR3: TGTGCCAGCATCGAATGGTTGGGCGCGGACTATGGCTACACCTTC. Its protein product is CASIEWLGADYGYTF.

A remark on this clonotype: The CDR3 carries no conserved terminal phenylalanine or tryptophan, so it likely arises from a read error. The chain recombines TRBV30 with TRBJ1-1; the D is unclear. Germline assignment: CDR1 GTSNPN and CDR2 SVGIG (reference sequence). The CDR3 consists of 16 residues. The ends were cut back, 0 bases at V and 2 bases at J, with 16 bases in the middle. The CDR3 bases are TGTGCCTGGAGTGTACGAAAACAGCCACTAAACACTGAAGCTTTCTCT. Amino acid sequence: CAWSVRKQPLNTEAFS.

With respect to this clonotype: The junction shows a germline mismatch at one end, possibly a read error. As DNA, the CDR3 is TGTGCCGGCAGCGTGACTAGCACAGATACGCAGTATTTT. Translated, it gives CAGSVTSTDTQYF. The chain uses TRBV7-2 and TRBJ2-3; D is ambiguous. Germline V gives CDR1 SGHTA, CDR2 FQGNSA. The CDR3 sequence is 13 residues long.

About this clonotype itself: With a much larger clone just one base away, this may be a read error. A read error is likely, as this CDR3 ends without the conserved phenylalanine or tryptophan. The V call is TRBV19, the J call TRBJ2-2; TRBD1 matches 8 bases. Germline assignment: CDR1 LNHDA and CDR2 SQIVND (reference sequence). The trim removed 6 bases at V and 5 bases at J, leaving 11 bases unmatched. This CDR3 has 16 amino acids. As DNA, the CDR3 is TGTGCCAGTAGACCCGGGGCAGGGGGCGAGACCGGGGAGCTGTTTTCT. Its translation: CASRPGAGGETGELFS.

There are many counts of this clonotype. The rearrangement joins TRBV12-3 or TRBV12-4 to TRBJ1-3; a possible D gene is TRBD1 (6 bases). The V end was cut by 5 bases, the J end by 3 bases, with 11 bases between. CDR3 length: 14 amino acids. The CDR3 DNA reads as TGTGCCAGCAGTACAGGGAGAGGTGGAAACACCATATATTTT. This gives the protein CASSTGRGGNTIYF.

This clonotype was counted at least ten times. The V gene is TRBV6-1, the J gene TRBJ1-4; D call uncertain. CDR3 length: 13 amino acids. CDR1 and CDR2 (germline): MNHNS, SASEGT. Deletions cut 6 bases from V and 5 bases from J, with 10 bases between. The CDR3 region is CASRRENNEKLFF. DNA for the CDR3: TGTGCCAGCAGAAGGGAGAACAATGAAAAACTGTTTTTT.

This clonotype came up many times. The chain uses TRBV14 and TRBJ2-7, with D perhaps matching TRBD1 (6 bases). This CDR3 region has 14 residues. Germline assignment: CDR1 SGHDN and CDR2 FVKESK. The V gene lost 3 bases and the J gene lost 3 bases, with 12 bases spanning the gap. The CDR3 nucleotides are TGTGCCAGCAGCCAGGCGCAGGGGTTCTACGAGCAGTACTTC. The encoded protein is CASSQAQGFYEQYF. Filled out from reference TRBV14 and TRBJ2-7, the complete variable domain reads EAGVTQFPSHSVIEKGQTVTLRCDPISGHDNLYWYRRVMGKEIKFLLHFVKESKQDESGMPNNRFLAERTGGTYSTLKVQPAELEDSGVYFCASSQAQGFYEQYFGPGTRLTVT.

This clonotype was seen repeatedly, ten times or more. This chain links TRBV6-2 or TRBV6-3 with TRBJ2-7; 9 nucleotides agree with TRBD2. This CDR3 spans 15 amino acids. Germline CDR1 reads MNHEY; CDR2 reads SVGEGT. With 2 bases clipped from V and 3 bases from J, the junction kept 5 bases outside the gene matches. In DNA, the CDR3 is TGTGCCAGCAGTTACGGTCTAGCGGGAAACTACGAGCAGTACTTC. It encodes CASSYGLAGNYEQYF.

The count of this clonotype is one. This rearrangement joins TRBV12-3 or TRBV12-4 to TRBJ1-1, with D unresolved. CDR3 length equals 16 residues. V was pared by 5 bases and J by 7 bases, with 23 bases between. CDR3 DNA sequence: TGTGCCAGCAGTGAATGGGGTTTATACACCGGGGATGAAGCTTTCTTT. It specifies CASSEWGLYTGDEAFF.

This clonotype was found many times. V is TRBV7-9 and J is TRBJ1-2; 9 bases fit TRBD1. This CDR3 has 20 residues. With 0 bases clipped from V and 2 bases from J, the junction kept 16 bases outside the gene matches. From germline, CDR1 is SEHNR and CDR2 FQNEAQ (reference sequence). The CDR3 region is CASSLAHMFVTGGLNYGYTF. CDR3 DNA: TGTGCCAGCAGCTTAGCCCATATGTTCGTAACAGGGGGCTTGAACTATGGCTACACCTTC. The entire variable domain, with the rest obtained from reference TRBV7-9 and TRBJ1-2, is as follows: DTGVSQNPRHKITKRGQNVTFRCDPISEHNRLYWYRQTLGQGPEFLTYFQNEAQLEKSRLLSDRFSAERPKGSFSTLEIQRTEQGDSAMYLCASSLAHMFVTGGLNYGYTFGSGTRLTVV.

This clonotype was seen repeatedly, ten times or more. This rearrangement joins TRBV7-6 to TRBJ1-1; possibly TRBD1 for D (5 bases). Germline CDR1 is SGHVS and CDR2 is FNYEAQ. This CDR3 contains 13 residues. V was shortened by 4 bases and J by 7 bases, with 13 bases between the two germline ends. The CDR3 DNA reads TGTGCCAGCAGCTACCGTCCCAGGGATGAAGCTTTCTTT. This gives the protein CASSYRPRDEAFF.

V gene TRBV10-3 combines with J gene TRBJ1-2, with a possible D match to TRBD1 (5 bases). The V gene lost 1 base and the J gene lost 6 bases, with 18 bases spanning the gap. This CDR3 contains 16 residues. Germline loops: CDR1 ENHRY, CDR2 SYGVKD. The CDR3 protein is CAISELGRGDRDGYTF. Written as DNA, the CDR3 is TGTGCCATCAGTGAGTTGGGACGGGGGGATAGGGATGGCTACACCTTC.

This chain joins TRBV20-1 and TRBJ2-7; possibly TRBD1 for D (6 bases). The CDR3 is made up of 14 amino acids. CDR1 is DFQATT, CDR2 SNEGSKA, per germline (reference sequence). The V end was cut by 6 bases, the J end by 7 bases, with 22 bases between. DNA for the CDR3: TGCAGTGCCCCGCCGGCAGGGGCATACAATGAGCAGTACTTC. It is translated as CSAPPAGAYNEQYF.

This clonotype came up many times. CDR3 in DNA: TGTGCCAGCAGGACACAAGCGAACACTGAAGCTTTCTTT. Translating gives CASRTQANTEAFF. This sequence joins TRBV12-3 or TRBV12-4 and TRBJ1-1; no reliable D call. V was cut by 6 bases and J by 1 base, with 9 bases left in between. This CDR3 has 13 residues.